One and the same sample provided the 32 T cell receptor beta chains below, sequenced in a study of identifying expanded T cells in peripheral blood. The protocol was immunoSEQ multiplex PCR, while the TCRdb copy is restricted to in-frame clones and leaves out a portion. Here the sample spans some 100,000 clones, roughly 87% being singletons. The sample consisted of blood. The receptors come from a person between 18 and 75 years old in good health.

The J gene is TRBJ1-1, the V gene TRBV7-2; no definite D call. The ends were cut back, 1 base at V and 3 bases at J, with 6 bases in the middle. CDR1 is SGHTA and CDR2 is FQGNSA in the germline V gene. The CDR3 sequence is 13 residues long. Written as DNA, the CDR3 is TGTGCCAGCAGCTTAGATCATGACACTGAAGCTTTCTTT. It yields the protein CASSLDHDTEAFF.

This sequence joins TRBV30 and TRBJ2-5, with D maybe TRBD1 (6 bases). CDR1 is GTSNPN and CDR2 is SVGIG in the germline V gene (reference sequence). The germline V and J ends were trimmed by 1 base and 3 bases, with 18 bases remaining between them. This CDR3 is built from 16 residues. CDR3 loop: CAWSGLRRAGEETQYF. DNA of the CDR3: TGTGCCTGGAGTGGTCTCCGCAGGGCAGGGGAAGAGACCCAGTACTTC.

The V gene is TRBV6-5, the J gene TRBJ2-1; TRBD1 or TRBD2 may be the D gene (5 bases each). Germline V CDR1 and CDR2: MNHEY, SVGAGI. With 0 bases removed from V and 7 bases from J, the gap between germline ends came to 16 bases. The CDR3 loop spans 16 amino acids. CDR3 sequence reads: CASSYSKWGRGNEQFF. As DNA, the CDR3 is TGTGCCAGCAGTTACTCGAAGTGGGGGAGAGGAAATGAGCAGTTCTTC.

The chain couples TRBV20-1 to TRBJ2-1; D may be TRBD1 or TRBD2 (6 bases each). Germline values: CDR1 DFQATT, CDR2 SNEGSKA (reference sequence). V was trimmed by 4 bases and J by 9 bases, leaving 7 bases between them. The CDR3 has 10 amino acids. The CDR3 region has the DNA TGCAGTGCTAAGGGGGGTGAGCAGTTCTTC. This gives the protein CSAKGGEQFF.

V and J are TRBV4-1 and TRBJ1-2, with D unresolved. The CDR3 length is 14 residues. In germline, CDR1 is MGHRA, CDR2 YSYEKL. Trimming stripped 0 bases from V and 9 bases from J, with 14 bases between. In DNA, the CDR3 is TGCGCCAGCAGCCAAGAGTCGACGGGTGGGCGCTACACCTTC. It specifies CASSQESTGGRYTF.

The DNA of the CDR3 is TGTGCCACCAGCAGAGAACCGGGACAAGTTTACGAGCAGTACTTC. Its protein product is CATSREPGQVYEQYF. The chain uses TRBV15 and TRBJ2-7; possible D gene TRBD1, 6 bases. CDR1 is LNHNV, CDR2 YYDKDF, per germline (reference sequence). V was shortened by 0 bases and J by 4 bases, with 13 bases between the two germline ends. The CDR3 loop spans 15 amino acids.

The chain recombines TRBV5-6 with TRBJ1-4; D not certain. Trimming shortened V by 5 bases and J by 7 bases, and 12 bases separated the two germline ends. The CDR3 runs 13 residues. In germline, CDR1 is SGHDT, CDR2 YYEEEE. This chain's CDR3 is CASSRPEGEKLFF. The CDR3 nucleotides are TGTGCCAGCAGTCGCCCCGAGGGTGAAAAACTGTTTTTT.

As to this clone: The same CDR3 can be traced to other DNA sequences in this sample. This rearrangement joins TRBV27 to TRBJ1-5; no clear D gene. Trimming removed 2 bases from V and 0 bases from J, with 5 bases in between. The CDR3 is 14 residues long. Germline-derived CDR1 and CDR2 are MNHEY and SMNVEV (reference sequence). The CDR3 nucleotides read TGTGCCAGCAGTTTAAGGTATAGCAATCAGCCCCAGCATTTT. This codes for CASSLRYSNQPQHF.

The chain joins TRBV7-2 to TRBJ2-3; 8 bases agree with TRBD2. Germline CDR1 is SGHTA and CDR2 is FQGNSA. V shed 3 bases, J shed 7 bases, and the junction held 15 bases outside the gene matches. This CDR3 spans 17 amino acids. The CDR3 sequence: CASSFVPGLGKANTQYF. CDR3 nucleotides: TGTGCCAGCAGCTTTGTACCGGGACTAGGGAAAGCGAATACGCAGTATTTT.

Only one count was recorded for this clone. V and J are TRBV4-2 and TRBJ2-3, with D possibly matching TRBD1 (5 bases). This CDR3 contains 18 residues. Germline values: CDR1 LGHNA, CDR2 YNFKEQ. V lost 3 bases to trimming and J lost 1 base, with 20 bases between them. The DNA for the CDR3 is TGTGCCAGCAGCCAGGAGTCGTCGGACACCCAAGGCACAGATACGCAGTATTTT. Protein product: CASSQESSDTQGTDTQYF.

CDR3 bases: TGTGCCAGTCAACTAGCGGGGGGGTTGACAGATACGCAGTATTTT. Its protein is CASQLAGGLTDTQYF. The chain uses TRBV25-1 and TRBJ2-3; 13 bases are a match to TRBD2. There are 15 residues in the CDR3. V shed 9 bases, J shed 3 bases, and the junction held 6 bases outside the gene matches. Germline V gene lookup returns CDR1 MGHDK and CDR2 SYGVNS.

The chain uses TRBV2 and TRBJ1-5, with 7 bases aligning to TRBD1. Germline V gives CDR1 SNHLY, CDR2 FYNNEI. The CDR3 covers 15 residues. The J segment lost 3 bases and the V segment lost 5 bases, leaving 7 bases of the junction unmatched. This CDR3 is CASSSWGQNNQPQHF. The DNA of the CDR3 is TGTGCCAGCAGTTCCTGGGGACAGAACAATCAGCCCCAGCATTTT. Supplemented by reference TRBV2 and TRBJ1-5, the full variable domain reads EPEVTQTPSHQVTQMGQEVILRCVPISNHLYFYWYRQILGQKVEFLVSFYNNEISEKSEIFDDQFSVERPDGSNFTLKIRSTKLEDSAMYFCASSSWGQNNQPQHFGDGTRLSIL.

With regard to this clone: The same CDR3 can be traced to other DNA sequences in this sample. The rearrangement uses TRBV11-2 and TRBJ2-3; D is unclear. CDR1 and CDR2 (germline): SGHAT, FQNNGV. This CDR3 contains 11 residues. The V end lost 6 bases, the J end lost 2 bases, and 3 bases lay between the germline ends. For the CDR3, the DNA is TGTGCCAGCAGTCACACAGATACGCAGTATTTT. Protein: CASSHTDTQYF.

J is TRBJ2-3 and V is TRBV29-1, with 10 bases matching TRBD1. CDR3 length equals 13 residues. Per the germline V gene, CDR1 is SQVTM and CDR2 is ANQGSEA. V lost 7 bases, J lost 5 bases, and 6 bases stayed unmatched. The CDR3 sequence: CSADRGLEDTQYF. The CDR3 nucleotides are TGCAGCGCAGACAGGGGGCTGGAAGATACGCAGTATTTT.

The chain uses TRBV12-5 and TRBJ2-5; possible D gene TRBD2, 6 bases. Trimming pared 0 bases from V and 2 bases from J, leaving 22 bases between. Per germline, CDR1 LGHNT and CDR2 FRNRAP. The CDR3 contains 19 residues. This CDR3 reads CASGLVPDGVAVDQETQYF. DNA for the CDR3: TGTGCTAGTGGTTTGGTCCCGGACGGTGTAGCGGTTGATCAAGAGACCCAGTACTTC.

This CDR3 reads CASSLSESSYEQYF. For the CDR3, the DNA is TGTGCCAGCAGCTTAAGTGAGAGCTCCTACGAGCAGTACTTC. The chain is built from TRBV7-2 and TRBJ2-7; D not resolved. The CDR3 has 14 residues. Trimming took 2 bases from V and 0 from J, leaving 8 bases between them. Germline V gene sequence: CDR1 SGHTA, CDR2 FQGNSA.

This clone was seen a single time. This chain joins TRBV10-1 and TRBJ2-1; the D gene could be TRBD1 or TRBD2 (5 bases each). Between the trimmed V and J ends, which lost 2 bases and 8 bases, there was a span of 13 bases. This CDR3 is built from 14 residues. CDR1 is WNHNN and CDR2 is SYGVQD in the germline V gene (reference sequence). The DNA of the CDR3 is TGCGCCAGCAGTGAGGGGACGGGCTTCGATGAGCAGTTCTTC. It is translated as CASSEGTGFDEQFF.

V is TRBV19 and J is TRBJ2-2; 7 bases agree with TRBD1. The V segment lost 4 bases and the J segment 6 bases; nucleotides outside the gene matches: 8. The CDR3 has 15 residues. From germline, CDR1 is LNHDA and CDR2 SQIVND (reference sequence). The CDR3 DNA reads as TGTGCCAGTAGTAGGACAGGTGGAGCGGCCGGGGAGCTGTTTTTT. This gives the protein CASSRTGGAAGELFF. Looking up the rest from reference TRBV19 and TRBJ2-2 gives the full variable domain: DGGITQSPKYLFRKEGQNVTLSCEQNLNHDAMYWYRQDPGQGLRLIYYSQIVNDFQKGDIAEGYSVSREKKESFPLTVTSAQKNPTAFYLCASSRTGGAAGELFFGEGSRLTVL.

This sequence joins TRBV7-9 and TRBJ2-7, with TRBD1 identical over 7 bases. This CDR3 has 15 residues. V shed 4 bases, J shed 3 bases, and the junction held 9 bases outside the gene matches. CDR1 SEHNR and CDR2 FQNEAQ come from the germline V gene (reference sequence). CDR3 coding DNA: TGTGCCAGCAGCTGGGGCAGGGGGACGGACTACGAGCAGTACTTC. Translating gives CASSWGRGTDYEQYF.

V and J are TRBV6-6 and TRBJ1-2, with 8 bases lining up with TRBD1. J lost 5 bases, V lost 10 bases, and 9 bases had no gene match. Germline CDR1 is MNHNY and CDR2 is SVGAGI (reference sequence). The CDR3 extends over 13 amino acids. CDR3 sequence: CATRGPSYYGYTF. The DNA for the CDR3 is TGTGCCACCAGGGGGCCAAGTTATTATGGCTACACCTTC.

The sample holds a few counts of this clone. The chain has TRBV7-8 and TRBJ2-7; TRBD2 matches at 9 bases. The V segment lost 5 bases and the J segment 5 bases; nucleotides outside the gene matches: 7. Germline assignment: CDR1 SGHVS and CDR2 FQNEAQ. This CDR3 has 14 amino acids. CDR3 in amino acids: CASSGPSGRNEQYF. CDR3 DNA: TGTGCCAGCAGCGGACCAAGCGGGAGGAACGAGCAGTACTTC.

This rearrangement joins TRBV7-9 to TRBJ2-3, with D perhaps matching TRBD1 or TRBD2 (5 bases each). Germline V gene data show CDR1 as SEHNR and CDR2 as FQNEAQ (reference sequence). The V end lost 7 bases, the J end lost 5 bases, and 13 bases lay between the germline ends. This CDR3 has 13 amino acids. CDR3 nucleotides: TGTGCCAGCATCCGTGAGGGGCAAGATACGCAGTATTTT. Residues: CASIREGQDTQYF.

The V and J genes are TRBV5-6 and TRBJ2-4; D may correspond to TRBD1 or TRBD2 (5 bases each). The CDR3 length is 17 residues. The V gene lost 4 bases and the J gene lost 0 bases, with 17 bases spanning the gap. CDR1 SGHDT and CDR2 YYEEEE come from the germline V gene. CDR3: CASSKGSDSVAKNIQYF. The CDR3 region has the DNA TGTGCCAGCAGCAAGGGGAGCGATAGTGTAGCCAAAAACATTCAGTACTTC.

There are a few counts of this clone. The chain carries TRBV6-6 and TRBJ1-6; TRBD1 might be the D (6 bases). The germline V and J ends were trimmed by 6 bases and 5 bases, with 14 bases remaining between them. Germline V CDR1 and CDR2: MNHNY, SVGAGI (reference sequence). The CDR3 extends over 15 amino acids. The CDR3 nucleotides read TGTGCCAGCAGGCTATTCGACAGGAATAATTCACCCCTCCACTTT. This codes for CASRLFDRNNSPLHF.

CDR3 nucleotide sequence: TGTGCCAGCAGCGATCGGACAGGGAGGGCGAATACGCAGTATTTT. The encoded protein is CASSDRTGRANTQYF. The V call is TRBV7-8, the J call TRBJ2-3; D might be TRBD1 (8 bases). Looked up from germline, CDR1 is SGHVS and CDR2 is FQNEAQ. The V gene lost 5 bases and the J gene lost 7 bases, with 19 bases spanning the gap. The CDR3 contains 15 residues.

The rearrangement links TRBV11-2 to TRBJ2-1; D gene unclear. The CDR3 contains 14 residues. Germline V CDR1 and CDR2: SGHAT, FQNNGV. V was shortened by 2 bases and J by 5 bases, with 10 bases between the two germline ends. Written as DNA, the CDR3 is TGTGCCAGCAGCTTAAGTTGGGCGGACAATGAGCAGTTCTTC. Its translation is CASSLSWADNEQFF.

A few counts support this clone. The chain uses TRBV29-1 and TRBJ1-1; D may be TRBD1 (6 bases). In germline, CDR1 is SQVTM, CDR2 ANQGSEA. This CDR3 is built from 11 residues. V shed 7 bases and J shed 5 bases, with 11 bases lying between them. CDR3 in amino acids: CSGWTETEAFF. The CDR3 DNA reads as TGCAGCGGTTGGACAGAGACTGAAGCTTTCTTT.

In this sample, this clone turned up a few times. The gene calls are TRBV29-1 and TRBJ1-4; D is unresolved. The CDR3 consists of 11 residues. Germline CDR1 SQVTM, CDR2 ANQGSEA. The V gene lost 7 bases and the J gene lost 3 bases, with 6 bases spanning the gap. The CDR3 reads CSAQANEKLFF. In nucleotides, the CDR3 is TGCAGCGCTCAGGCTAATGAAAAACTGTTTTTT.

The chain combines TRBV7-2 with TRBJ2-3, with 8 bases that match TRBD2. Germline V gene sequence: CDR1 SGHTA, CDR2 FQGNSA. The CDR3 spans 17 residues. The trim removed 4 bases at V and 6 bases at J, leaving 15 bases unmatched. The CDR3 region has the DNA TGTGCCAGCAGCTCCCTATGGGCGGGGGGAGCCACGGATACGCAGTATTTT. Its translation is CASSSLWAGGATDTQYF.

The chain links TRBV14 to TRBJ2-1, with D possibly being TRBD1 (5 bases). With 6 bases removed from V and 2 bases from J, the gap between germline ends came to 20 bases. This CDR3 comprises 17 residues. CDR1 and CDR2 from the germline V gene are SGHDN and FVKESK. The CDR3 is CASSPQGPGPPYNEQFF. CDR3 DNA: TGTGCCAGCAGTCCTCAGGGCCCCGGACCCCCCTACAATGAGCAGTTCTTC.

This chain uses TRBV5-1 with TRBJ2-1; TRBD2 aligns across 14 bases. V lost 6 bases and J lost 7; bases outside the gene matches: 9. From germline, CDR1 is SGHRS and CDR2 YFSETQ. The CDR3 runs to 16 residues. CDR3 residues: CASTSTRTSGGNEQFF. CDR3 nucleotides: TGCGCCAGCACCAGTACGCGGACTAGCGGGGGGAATGAGCAGTTCTTC.

The J gene is TRBJ2-1, the V gene TRBV4-3, with D perhaps matching TRBD2 (6 bases). CDR1 is LGHNA and CDR2 is YSLEER in the germline V gene. Trimming shortened V by 3 bases and J by 8 bases, and 14 bases separated the two germline ends. There are 14 residues in the CDR3. The CDR3 DNA is TGCGCCAGCAGCCATGTCCCCACGGGGGATGAGCAGTTCTTC. Translating gives CASSHVPTGDEQFF.